This T cell receptor beta chain is drawn from a study of T cells in Graves' hyperthyroidism and ophthalmopathy (dated by TCRdb to between 2018 and 2021). About the study as a whole: Peripheral blood samples were taken at the time of initial diagnosis, prior to any treatment. To identify TCR V-J signatures that set the groups apart, the researchers used a discovery cohort of about a hundred patients, made up of roughly 45 with Graves' ophthalmopathy and 57 with stable Graves' hyperthyroidism. An independent validation cohort of under 20 hyperthyroidism patients and approximately 15 patients who later progressed to ophthalmopathy tested prospective prediction of ophthalmopathy. The approximately 100 discovery patients were randomly divided into training and test sets at a 7:3 ratio. In about 6 Graves' hyperthyroidism patients, the study also compared T-cell repertoires from thyroid tissue with T-cell repertoires from blood. After blood sampling, hyperthyroidism patients were treated with methimazole at a starting dose of 30 mg daily, and ophthalmopathy patients were treated with high-dose intravenous methylprednisolone. TCR Vbeta CDR3 sequencing of fewer than 150 peripheral blood samples (about 45 ophthalmopathy, roughly 72 hyperthyroidism and 17 progressor patients) is reported in the paper.

The CDR1 and CDR2 encoded by the germline V gene (reference sequence) are LNHNV and YYDKDF. Its CDR3 holds 17 amino acids, cysteine through phenylalanine. The read is trimmed to its CDR3 DNA, 51 bases read in frame from base 1. Trimming leaves V shorter by 1 base and J shorter by 10 bases, with the junction holding 7 bases beyond the gene matches. A remark on this clonotype: Its specific antigen is unknown. No much larger clone is present one base from it, and per-base qualities are unavailable.

What the study reported, not specific to this receptor: During validation, the model predicted progression to ophthalmopathy a median of roughly six months ahead of onset, with approximately 70% sensitivity and 72.22% specificity. No statistical method was used to set the sample size in advance, and investigators knew the group allocation. Most expanded thyroid clonotypes (frequency above 0.001) were also detected in blood, a finding suggesting that blood repertoires may reflect thyroid immune responses. A model built on a 13 V-J signature distinguished ophthalmopathy from stable hyperthyroidism, reaching approximately 89% sensitivity and around 82% specificity in cross-validation and 80%/75% in testing.

Stable Graves' hyperthyroidism was defined as no progression to ophthalmopathy during 18 months of follow-up. The hyperthyroidism patients were between 18 and 65 years old and newly diagnosed, with a disease duration of less than 2 months. Exclusion was applied to patients with uncontrolled infections, other autoimmune diseases, pregnancy or lactation. Diagnoses were established on the basis of clinical symptoms, serum thyroxine and TRAb, thyroid ultrasound, and orbital computed tomography. Ficoll-Paque density gradient centrifugation was used to isolate PBMCs from 8 to 10 ml of fresh peripheral blood. Total RNA was extracted using Trizol reagent, and RNA quality was assessed on an Agilent 2100 Bioanalyzer. Amplification of TCR beta CDR3 regions was carried out from RNA transcripts. The first round of RT-PCR for the TCR CDR3 was performed with the HTBI primer set and the Qiagen OneStep RT-PCR kit. A second multiplex PCR round built the libraries, followed by size selection and purification. Sequencing of the libraries was done on an Illumina HiSeq2000 using paired-end 100 bp reads. Processing in the source paper ran as follows. Raw data were processed with SOAPnuke, discarding reads with adapters, uncalled bases, mean Phred below 15, or no exact constant-primer or identifier match. COPE v1.2.5 was used to merge the high-quality paired reads, and each unique nucleotide sequence was defined as a clonotype. MiTCR v1.1 was used to align the clonotypes against IMGT TRBV, TRBD and TRBJ reference segments. Only V-J combinations with frequency above 0.0001, covering approximately 99% of repertoires, were analysed. The TCS score was defined as F50 (clonal expansion) divided by E x V (chaos), with BLOSUM62-based TCRdist calculated between CDR3 peptides within each V-J. Welch's t-statistics and random forest reduced some 510 V-J features to some 14, which were used in a naive Bayes classifier (R e1071). Clones were called with MiXCR by TCRdb after fastp trimmed the public reads at Q25, and only in-frame beta chains were retained. Under each unique CDR3 protein, matching rows form one entry showing the most common genes and DNA. The V and J calls were determined by TCRdb, not by the authors. In all, the sample holds about 700,000 distinct CDR3 sequences, and approximately 15% of those were seen once. Roughly 10% of the sample belongs to the ten largest clones.

The chain joins TRBV15 to TRBJ2-1, with 16 bases matching TRBD2. The sequenced material came from blood. This TCR was recovered from a woman between 18 and 29 years old with Graves' hyperthyroidism. Read as DNA, the sequence is TGTGCCACCAGCAGAGCCCTTGGGACTAGCGGGAGGGGAGAGCAGTTCTTC. Translated, this is CATSRALGTSGRGEQFF. The full variable domain, with segments outside the CDR3 supplied by the reference TRBV15 and TRBJ2-1 proteins, appears as DAMVIQNPRYQVTQFGKPVTLSCSQTLNHNVMYWYQQKSSQAPKLLFHYYDKDFNNEADTPDNFQSRRPNTSFCFLDIRSPGLGDTAMYLCATSRALGTSGRGEQFFGPGTRLTVL.